This passage covers 25 T cell receptor beta chains from one sample sequenced in a study of cytomegalovirus exposure and HLA in healthy donors. Primers for the PCR totalled 60 Vbeta and 13 Jbeta. Here immunoSEQ multiplex PCR was the method, and the copy in TCRdb shows in-frame clones only, minus some. The repertoire has about 130,000 clones, 75% to 80% of them found once; the top ten carry approximately 3.8%. The sequencing sample was made of PBMCs. The receptors shown here come from a man aged 35 to 55 in good health and CMV-seronegative.

The V call is TRBV4-2, the J call TRBJ2-7; 12 nucleotides match TRBD2. This CDR3 is 17 amino acids long. Germline V gene lookup returns CDR1 LGHNA and CDR2 YNFKEQ. V lost 2 bases and J lost 2; bases outside the gene matches: 7. The DNA of the CDR3 is TGTGCCAGCAGCCAAACCACCCTAGCGGGGGGGCCCTACGAGCAGTACTTC. It specifies CASSQTTLAGGPYEQYF.

V and J are TRBV2 and TRBJ2-1; D is possibly TRBD1 (6 bases). The CDR3 runs to 13 residues. V was cut by 6 bases and J by 3 bases, with 9 bases left in between. Germline assignment: CDR1 SNHLY and CDR2 FYNNEI. The CDR3 DNA is TGTGCCAGCAGCTGGGACATCTACAATGAGCAGTTCTTC. Its protein product is CASSWDIYNEQFF.

The rearrangement joins TRBV15 to TRBJ2-2; possible D gene TRBD1, 5 bases. Germline V lookup: CDR1 LNHNV, CDR2 YYDKDF (reference sequence). V was pared by 3 bases and J by 6 bases, with 8 bases between. This CDR3 region has 13 residues. In DNA form, the CDR3 reads TGTGCCACCAGCAGCACAGGAGCCGGGGAGCTGTTTTTT. Amino acid sequence: CATSSTGAGELFF.

The rearrangement links TRBV16 to TRBJ1-2; the D gene is possibly TRBD1 (6 bases). The CDR3 is 16 amino acids. Germline assignment: CDR1 KGHSY and CDR2 FQNENV. Between the trimmed V and J ends, which lost 4 bases and 4 bases, there was a span of 19 bases. As DNA, the CDR3 is TGTGCCAGCAGCCCGGGGGGGCAGACCGTTGCCTATGGCTACACCTTC. Amino acid sequence: CASSPGGQTVAYGYTF.

J is TRBJ2-5 and V is TRBV4-1; 10 bases fit TRBD2. The length of the CDR3 is 18 residues. After removal of 3 bases from V and 2 bases from J, the junction contained 12 bases not matched to a gene. The V gene's germline CDR1 is MGHRA and CDR2 YSYEKL. The CDR3 DNA is TGCGCCAGCAGCCACCCTACTAGCGGGGAGACGAATCAAGAGACCCAGTACTTC. Translated: CASSHPTSGETNQETQYF.

V gene TRBV7-2 combines with J gene TRBJ2-7; D is unclear. This CDR3 comprises 13 residues. Trimming cost V 5 bases and J 6 bases, with 14 bases left between them. CDR1 is SGHTA and CDR2 is FQGNSA in the germline V gene. DNA for the CDR3: TGTGCCAGCAGCCTGGGCCAAATTGCCGAGCAGTACTTC. The encoded protein is CASSLGQIAEQYF.

The chain employs TRBV30 and TRBJ2-7; possible D gene TRBD1, 6 bases. Trimming left V 4 bases short and J 4 bases short, with 8 bases between. The CDR3 sequence is 11 residues long. Germline CDR1 is GTSNPN and CDR2 is SVGIG (reference sequence). CDR3 sequence (DNA): TGTGCCTGGACACAGGGTTACGAGCAGTACTTC. Amino acids: CAWTQGYEQYF.

V and J are TRBV5-4 and TRBJ2-2; a possible D gene is TRBD1 (5 bases). Trimming stripped 3 bases from V and 0 bases from J, with 12 bases between. This CDR3 contains 16 residues. Germline V lookup: CDR1 SGHNT, CDR2 YYREEE (reference sequence). CDR3 bases: TGTGCCAGCAGCTCCCAGGGCAGGACGAACACCGGGGAGCTGTTTTTT. Translated: CASSSQGRTNTGELFF.

The genes are TRBV6-5 and TRBJ2-3, with 11 bases aligning to TRBD2. Germline trimming cut 8 bases from V and 5 bases from J; bases unmatched to any gene: 9. Germline lookup yields CDR1 MNHEY and CDR2 SVGAGI. The length of the CDR3 is 15 residues. The CDR3 coding sequence is TGTGCCAGCGGGAGACTAGCGGGGCTGGGAGATACGCAGTATTTT. This sequence encodes CASGRLAGLGDTQYF.

The chain joins TRBV9 to TRBJ1-5, with D perhaps matching TRBD1 (5 bases). V was clipped by 0 bases and J by 4 bases, with 11 bases between them. The germline gives CDR1 SGDLS, CDR2 YYNGEE. The CDR3 length is 15 residues. CDR3 DNA sequence: TGTGCCAGCAGCGTAGGCGACAGAAGTAATCAGCCCCAGCATTTT. It specifies CASSVGDRSNQPQHF.

A remark on this clone: This sample includes further DNA sequences coding for the same CDR3. J is TRBJ2-2 and V is TRBV7-9, with 9 positions matching TRBD1. The CDR3 consists of 14 residues. Trimming cost V 8 bases and J 2 bases; bases outside gene matches: 3. Germline V gene lookup returns CDR1 SEHNR and CDR2 FQNEAQ (reference sequence). CDR3 region: CASGQGLNTGELFF. CDR3 nucleotide sequence: TGTGCCAGCGGACAGGGGCTAAACACCGGGGAGCTGTTTTTT.

The rearrangement joins TRBV6-4 to TRBJ2-3; 7 bases are shared with TRBD2. The V segment lost 5 bases and the J segment 0 bases; nucleotides outside the gene matches: 5. This CDR3 has 15 residues. Germline V gene data show CDR1 as MRHNA and CDR2 as SNTAGT. In DNA, the CDR3 is TGTGCCAGCAGTCCCGGCGGGGGTAGCACAGATACGCAGTATTTT. Encoded protein: CASSPGGGSTDTQYF.

The chain is built from TRBV25-1 and TRBJ2-7; D possibly corresponds to TRBD1 (6 bases). The CDR3 runs 11 residues. CDR1 and CDR2 from the germline V gene are MGHDK and SYGVNS. The V end lost 5 bases, the J end lost 6 bases, and 8 bases lay between the germline ends. This CDR3 reads CASSRQAEQYF. The CDR3 region has the DNA TGTGCCAGCAGTCGACAGGCCGAGCAGTACTTC.

The V call is TRBV29-1, the J call TRBJ2-5; D uncertain. This CDR3 spans 13 amino acids. CDR1 and CDR2 (germline): SQVTM, ANQGSEA. The germline V and J ends were trimmed by 4 bases and 3 bases, with 12 bases remaining between them. The CDR3 DNA sequence: TGCAGCGTTGGTTCTTACCAGAAAGAGACCCAGTACTTC. Translated: CSVGSYQKETQYF.

J is TRBJ2-3 and V is TRBV7-6; D may be TRBD2 (5 bases). V shed 5 bases and J shed 4 bases, with 19 bases lying between them. Germline CDR1 is SGHVS and CDR2 is FNYEAQ. The CDR3 spans 16 residues. In DNA form, the CDR3 reads TGTGCCAGCAGCCAGGACGGGAATCCCGGTGCAGATACGCAGTATTTT. Translation gives CASSQDGNPGADTQYF.

This chain links TRBV12-5 with TRBJ2-3; D possibly corresponds to TRBD2 (5 bases). From germline, CDR1 is LGHNT and CDR2 FRNRAP. CDR3 size: 15 residues. V lost 1 base, J lost 1 base, and 9 bases lay in between. CDR3 residues: CASGLAGLGTDTQYF. The CDR3 DNA reads TGTGCTAGTGGTTTGGCGGGGTTGGGCACAGATACGCAGTATTTT.

The rearrangement uses TRBV21-1 and TRBJ1-4. TRBV21-1 is recorded as a pseudogene. This CDR3 comprises 13 residues. CDR3 sequence: CASITGGKEKLFF. The CDR3 DNA reads TGTGCCAGCATAACGGGGGGAAAAGAAAAACTGTTTTTT.

This rearrangement joins TRBV2 to TRBJ2-7; 11 bases fit TRBD1. Unmatched junction bases numbered 8, after V lost 6 bases and J lost 4 bases. CDR3 size: 15 residues. The germline V gene encodes CDR1 SNHLY and CDR2 FYNNEI. CDR3 DNA sequence: TGTGCCAGCAGGGCGGACAGGGGGCAGGGATACGAGCAGTACTTC. Translating gives CASRADRGQGYEQYF.

The rearrangement links TRBV2 to TRBJ2-5, with 8 bases identical to TRBD2. Germline V gives CDR1 SNHLY, CDR2 FYNNEI. CDR3 size: 16 residues. Trimming took 0 bases from V and 5 from J; bases not matched to a gene: 8. Here the CDR3 DNA reads TGTGCCAGCAGTGAAGCTTCCGCGGGGGGTCGGGAGACCCAGTACTTC. Protein: CASSEASAGGRETQYF.

In its sample, this clone was seen once. The rearrangement joins TRBV7-8 to TRBJ1-1; possible D gene TRBD1, 5 bases. The CDR3 loop spans 15 amino acids. The germline V gene has CDR1 SGHVS and CDR2 FQNEAQ. Trimming removed 4 bases at V and 6 bases at J, with 18 bases between. The CDR3 protein is CASSSNTGGGAEAFF. The CDR3 nucleotides read TGTGCCAGCAGCTCTAACACGGGGGGAGGCGCTGAAGCTTTCTTT.

The count of this clone is one. The rearrangement links TRBV7-2 to TRBJ1-5; unclear D gene. V was cut by 1 base and J by 5 bases, with 9 bases left in between. The germline V gene has CDR1 SGHTA and CDR2 FQGNSA. The CDR3 runs to 14 residues. This CDR3 reads CASSLDRHYQPQHF. CDR3 DNA sequence: TGTGCCAGCAGCTTAGACAGACATTATCAGCCCCAGCATTTT.

The chain combines TRBV11-1 with TRBJ2-1; 8 bases fit TRBD1. With 5 bases clipped from V and 4 bases from J, the junction kept 10 bases outside the gene matches. The CDR3 is 16 amino acids. Germline lookup yields CDR1 SGHAT and CDR2 FQDESV (reference sequence). CDR3 sequence (DNA): TGTGCCAGCAGCCAACACGGGGACAGGACATACAATGAGCAGTTCTTC. Amino acid sequence: CASSQHGDRTYNEQFF.

Written as DNA, the CDR3 is TGCAGCGCCCGGACAGGGGACGGAAACACCATATATTTT. This encodes CSARTGDGNTIYF. The rearrangement joins TRBV29-1 to TRBJ1-3, with 9 bases that match TRBD1. From germline, CDR1 is SQVTM and CDR2 ANQGSEA. V dropped 7 bases and J dropped 4; count of bases not matched to a gene: 5. The CDR3 is 13 residues long.

The chain carries TRBV6-1 and TRBJ1-2, with D tentatively TRBD1 (5 bases). Germline CDR1 and CDR2: MNHNS and SASEGT. V was clipped by 6 bases and J by 4 bases, with 15 bases between them. The CDR3 covers 14 residues. The CDR3 nucleotides are TGTGCCAGCAGGGGGTGGGGGGATTTCTATGGCTACACCTTC. This encodes CASRGWGDFYGYTF.

The chain recombines TRBV7-8 with TRBJ2-1; TRBD1 matches 8 bases. The J segment lost 12 bases and the V segment lost 0 bases, leaving 7 bases of the junction unmatched. The CDR3 contains 14 residues. The germline V gene encodes CDR1 SGHVS and CDR2 FQNEAQ. CDR3 loop: CASSLAGQGVGQFF. As DNA, the CDR3 is TGTGCCAGCAGCTTAGCCGGACAGGGCGTTGGGCAGTTCTTC.